Listed below are T cell receptor beta chains from one sample, sequenced in a study of CD8 T cells in ankylosing spondylitis. TCRdb analysed the 5' RACE reads with MiXCR anew, one entry per CDR3 protein. The sample yields fewer than 250,000 distinct CDR3 sequences, about 11% seen once. The specimen sequenced was blood, either unsorted or a sorted T cell fraction (not recorded which). These receptors originate from a male donor with ankylosing spondylitis or in good health (not recorded which). CDR3s include the opening cysteine and the closing phenylalanine or tryptophan. Fields, in order: clone size, D gene, J gene, V gene, CDR3 protein, CDR3 DNA. A D gene is named only where the DNA matches it firmly. Size is stated for part of the rows, as once, few or many counts, or as a class when the clone is expanded.

>many|.|TRBJ2-5|TRBV12-3/TRBV12-4
CASRTSWETQYF
TGTGCCTCCAGAACCAGCTGGGAGACCCAGTACTTC
>.|.|TRBJ1-5|TRBV7-2
CASSLGRNNQPQHF
TGTGCCAGCAGCCTCGGACGGAACAATCAGCCCCAGCATTTT
>many|TRBD1|TRBJ2-3|TRBV27
CASSFGTATDTQYF
TGTGCCAGCAGTTTCGGGACAGCGACAGATACGCAGTATTTT
>many|.|TRBJ1-4|TRBV7-9
CASSFGSNEKLFF
TGTGCCAGCAGCTTCGGGTCTAATGAAAAACTGTTTTTT
>many|.|TRBJ1-6|TRBV9
CASSSGPGASPLHF
TGTGCCAGCAGCTCCGGCCCGGGGGCCTCACCCCTCCACTTT
>many|TRBD2|TRBJ2-7|TRBV15
CATSRVGLTSGGEQYF
TGTGCCACCAGCAGAGTTGGCCTGACTAGCGGTGGCGAGCAGTACTTC
>many|.|TRBJ1-6|TRBV12-3/TRBV12-4
CASSPSDRSNSPLHF
TGTGCCAGCAGCCCTTCGGACAGAAGTAATTCACCCCTCCACTTT
>many|.|TRBJ2-1|TRBV3-1
CASSQERHRSYNEQFF
TGTGCCAGCAGCCAAGAAAGGCATAGATCCTACAATGAGCAGTTCTTC
>many|TRBD2|TRBJ2-2|TRBV20-1
CSARVRLAGGGNTGELFF
TGCAGTGCTAGAGTGCGACTAGCGGGGGGAGGGAACACCGGGGAGCTGTTTTTT
>many|.|TRBJ1-1|TRBV10-2
CASSVVDTEAFF
TGCGCCAGCAGTGTTGTTGACACTGAAGCTTTCTTT
>few|TRBD1|TRBJ1-2|TRBV7-8
CASSSGTGQGAYGYTF
TGTGCCAGCAGCTCAGGAACGGGACAGGGGGCCTATGGCTACACCTTC
>many|.|TRBJ1-2|TRBV20-1
CSASTDSHNYGYTF
TGCAGTGCTTCCACGGACAGTCATAACTATGGCTACACCTTC
>.|TRBD1|TRBJ2-3|TRBV18
CASSPGTGGGTDTQYF
TGTGCCAGCTCACCGGGGACAGGGGGGGGCACAGATACGCAGTATTTT
>many|.|TRBJ2-1|TRBV5-1
CASSLGGFGPNEQFF
TGCGCCAGCAGCTTGGGGGGGTTCGGTCCCAATGAGCAGTTCTTC
>.|.|TRBJ2-3|TRBV30
CAWRREDTQYF
TGTGCCTGGCGAAGGGAAGATACGCAGTATTTT
>many|.|TRBJ1-1|TRBV21-1
CASSPGATGSELNTEAFF
TGTGCCAGCAGCCCAGGGGCGACAGGGAGTGAACTAAACACTGAAGCTTTCTTT
>.|.|TRBJ1-2|TRBV29-1
CSAQGLDYGYTF
TGCAGCGCCCAGGGACTTGACTATGGCTACACCTTC
>many|.|TRBJ2-5|TRBV6-1
CASKRTAKETQYF
TGTGCCAGCAAGAGGACAGCTAAAGAGACCCAGTACTTC
>many|TRBD2|TRBJ2-2|TRBV5-1
CASGGDLNTGELFF
TGCGCCAGCGGGGGGGACTTGAACACCGGGGAGCTGTTTTTT
>.|TRBD1|TRBJ2-3|TRBV11-3
CASSSGTEAPSTDTQYF
TGTGCCAGCAGCTCCGGGACAGAAGCACCTAGCACAGATACGCAGTATTTT
>many|TRBD2|TRBJ2-3|TRBV6-4
CASSETSGTDTQYF
TGTGCCAGCAGTGAGACTAGCGGGACAGATACGCAGTATTTT
>many|.|TRBJ2-3|TRBV5-1
CASSLVVRDPDTQYF
TGCGCCAGCAGCTTGGTAGTCAGGGACCCAGATACGCAGTATTTT
>many|.|TRBJ2-5|TRBV29-1
CSAGRRGTEETQYF
TGCAGCGCCGGGAGGAGGGGGACGGAAGAGACCCAGTACTTC
>many|.|TRBJ2-7|TRBV27
CASSLSTPTYEQYF
TGTGCCAGCAGTTTATCGACTCCTACCTACGAGCAGTACTTC
>.|.|TRBJ2-5|TRBV12-3/TRBV12-4
CASSLAGQREKETQYF
TGTGCCAGCAGCCTTGCGGGACAGCGAGAAAAAGAGACCCAGTACTTC
>many|TRBD2|TRBJ2-5|TRBV5-1
CASSRASGGGETQYF
TGCGCCAGCAGCCGCGCTAGCGGGGGGGGAGAGACCCAGTACTTC
>many|.|TRBJ1-2|TRBV21-1
CASSKPLPGTGGYGYTF
TGTGCCAGCAGCAAACCCTTGCCTGGGACAGGGGGGTATGGCTACACCTTC
>few|.|TRBJ2-2|TRBV30
CAWQRSRNTGELFF
TGTGCCTGGCAACGGTCCAGGAACACCGGGGAGCTGTTTTTT
>many|.|TRBJ2-7|TRBV5-1
CASSWALQGGYEQYF
TGCGCCAGCAGCTGGGCACTCCAGGGGGGCTACGAGCAGTACTTC
>.|TRBD1|TRBJ2-7|TRBV30
CAWSQGAYEQYF
TGTGCCTGGAGTCAGGGGGCTTACGAGCAGTACTTC
>few|.|TRBJ2-7|TRBV6-6
CASGAPQQYF
TGTGCCAGCGGGGCCCCTCAGCAGTACTTC
>many|.|TRBJ2-7|TRBV18
CASSPRHEPYEQYF
TGTGCCAGCTCACCGCGTCACGAACCCTACGAGCAGTACTTC
>once|TRBD1|TRBJ1-1|TRBV7-2
CASNSGRDRGLRAFF
TGTGCCAGCAATAGTGGGCGGGACAGGGGGTTAAGAGCTTTCTTT
>.|.|TRBJ1-2|TRBV7-2
CASSSPALGNYGYTF
TGTGCCAGCAGCTCCCCAGCCCTAGGGAACTATGGCTACACCTTC
>many|.|TRBJ2-1|TRBV3-1
CASSQGFTNEQFF
TGTGCCAGCAGCCAAGGCTTTACGAATGAGCAGTTCTTC
>.|.|TRBJ2-7|TRBV15
CATSSDRNEQYF
TGTGCCACCAGCAGTGACAGAAACGAGCAGTACTTC
>many|.|TRBJ1-2|TRBV7-2
CASSLGGDHYGYTF
TGTGCCAGCAGCTTAGGAGGTGACCACTATGGCTACACCTTC
>.|.|TRBJ1-1|TRBV5-1
CASSLTSGSTEAFF
TGCGCCAGCAGCTTGACCTCAGGGAGCACTGAAGCTTTCTTT
>many|TRBD2|TRBJ2-7|TRBV3-1
CASSQRGREEYF
TGTGCCAGCAGCCAAAGAGGGAGGGAGGAGTACTTC
>many|.|TRBJ1-2|TRBV20-1
CSARGARDYGYTF
TGCAGTGCTAGAGGGGCCCGGGACTATGGCTACACCTTC
>many|.|TRBJ2-3|TRBV11-2
CASSLNDGNFVNTQYF
TGTGCCAGCAGCCTGAACGACGGGAATTTTGTAAATACGCAGTATTTT
>many|.|TRBJ1-6|TRBV25-1
CASSELGGYYNSSLHF
TGTGCCAGCAGTGAACTGGGCGGGTACTATAATTCATCCCTCCACTTT
>many|TRBD1|TRBJ1-5|TRBV12-3/TRBV12-4
CASRRTGNQPQHF
TGTGCCAGCAGACGGACAGGGAATCAGCCCCAGCATTTT
>many|.|TRBJ2-7|TRBV5-1
CASSGGAGAYEQYF
TGCGCCAGCAGCGGGGGCGCAGGGGCCTACGAGCAGTACTTC
>many|.|TRBJ2-1|TRBV4-2
CASSQGKGNEQFF
TGTGCCAGCAGCCAAGGGAAGGGCAATGAGCAGTTCTTC
>many|TRBD2|TRBJ2-2|TRBV29-1
CSVEDPGTSGSNTGELFF
TGCAGCGTTGAAGACCCCGGGACTAGCGGGAGTAACACCGGGGAGCTGTTTTTT
>many|.|TRBJ1-1|TRBV25-1
CASSEVRPPGEAFF
TGTGCCAGCAGTGAAGTTCGGCCCCCTGGGGAAGCTTTCTTT
>many|.|TRBJ2-7|TRBV29-1
CSVEDRTYEQYF
TGCAGCGTCGAGGACAGAACCTACGAGCAGTACTTC
>many|.|TRBJ1-1|TRBV30
CAWSPDRNTEAFF
TGTGCCTGGAGTCCCGACAGGAACACTGAAGCTTTCTTT
>many|.|TRBJ2-5|TRBV3-1
CASSSGPRKQETQYF
TGTGCCAGCAGCTCCGGGCCAAGAAAGCAAGAGACCCAGTACTTC
>many|.|TRBJ2-1|TRBV5-1
CASSLNPVEQFF
TGCGCCAGCAGCTTGAACCCGGTTGAGCAGTTCTTC
>few|TRBD2|TRBJ2-2|TRBV30
CALSPGLATTGELFF
TGTGCCTTGTCACCGGGACTAGCGACCACCGGGGAGCTGTTTTTT
>.|.|TRBJ2-3|TRBV4-1
CASSQFPQAGPSTDTQYF
TGCGCCAGCAGCCAATTCCCCCAGGCCGGGCCAAGCACAGATACGCAGTATTTT